Listed below are T cell receptor beta chains from one sample, sequenced in a study of T cell repertoires in ileal Crohn's disease. Assay: immunoSEQ multiplex PCR; the TCRdb copy retains only in-frame clones and omits some. The sample contains about 13,000 clones, approximately 63% of which appear only once. Sequencing used ileal tissue. The receptors were sampled from an adult with Crohn's disease. The CDR3 runs from the conserved cysteine through the conserved F or W. Fields, in order: clone size, V gene, D gene, J gene, CDR3 protein, CDR3 DNA. The D gene is left open where the match is weak. Clone size is shown for a subset of rows, as once, few, many or a class of expanded clone.

>.|TRBV28|.|TRBJ2-7
CASSSPGAYYEQYF
TGTGCCAGCAGTTCTCCCGGGGCCTACTACGAGCAGTACTTC
>.|TRBV28|.|TRBJ1-1
CASSLSSLGGSVGTEAFF
TGTGCCAGCAGTTTATCCTCCCTCGGCGGGAGTGTCGGCACTGAAGCTTTCTTT
>.|TRBV7-3|TRBD2|TRBJ2-3
CASSLTFGLAGVGVTQYF
TGTGCCAGCAGCTTAACGTTTGGATTAGCGGGGGTTGGCGTTACGCAGTATTTT
>.|TRBV10-3|.|TRBJ2-2
CAISERQVNTGELFF
TGTGCCATCAGTGAGCGACAGGTGAACACCGGGGAGCTGTTTTTT
>few|TRBV7-6|TRBD1|TRBJ1-1
CASSVGQRGTEAFF
TGTGCCAGCAGCGTGGGACAGAGAGGGACTGAAGCTTTCTTT
>.|TRBV7-9|.|TRBJ1-2
CASSLGAGDGGYTF
TGTGCCAGCAGCTTAGGGGCAGGGGACGGAGGCTACACCTTC
>.|TRBV5-4|TRBD1|TRBJ1-4
CASSSTGQGQEKLFF
TGTGCCAGCAGCTCGACGGGACAGGGACAAGAAAAACTGTTTTTT
>.|TRBV7-3|TRBD1|TRBJ1-5
CASNLGWDRGLWSNQPQHF
TGTGCCAGCAACCTGGGCTGGGACAGGGGGCTTTGGAGCAATCAGCCCCAGCATTTT
>once|TRBV29-1|.|TRBJ2-5
CSVERNRNFQETQYF
TGCAGCGTTGAACGTAACAGAAACTTCCAAGAGACCCAGTACTTC
>.|TRBV7-3|.|TRBJ1-1
CASSFLGGDTEAFF
TGTGCCAGCAGTTTCCTAGGGGGGGACACTGAAGCTTTCTTT
>.|TRBV29-1|.|TRBJ2-7
CSVETDRYYEQYF
TGCAGCGTAGAAACCGACAGATACTACGAGCAGTACTTC
>few|TRBV14|.|TRBJ1-2
CASSQDSRPGTGYTF
TGTGCCAGCAGCCAAGATTCTCGCCCGGGGACTGGCTACACCTTC
>.|TRBV7-2|.|TRBJ2-7
CASSRGWGAEGEQYF
TGTGCCAGCAGCCGGGGGTGGGGGGCTGAGGGCGAGCAGTACTTC
>.|TRBV18|.|TRBJ2-2
CASSPPGYAANTGELFF
TGTGCCAGCTCACCACCGGGGTACGCAGCGAACACCGGGGAGCTGTTTTTT
>once|TRBV6-5|.|TRBJ1-2
CATGGNYGYTF
TGTGCCACCGGAGGTAACTATGGCTACACCTTC
>.|TRBV7-3|TRBD1|TRBJ2-7
CASSLSSGQSSYEQYF
TGTGCCAGCAGCTTATCCTCGGGACAGAGCTCCTACGAGCAGTACTTC
>.|TRBV11-2|TRBD1|TRBJ2-2
CASSLQGAQGTGELFF
TGTGCCAGCAGCTTACAGGGGGCGCAAGGCACCGGGGAGCTGTTTTTT
>.|TRBV2|TRBD1|TRBJ2-7
CASNPGQGFEQYF
TGTGCCAGCAACCCGGGACAGGGTTTCGAGCAGTACTTC
>.|TRBV27|TRBD1|TRBJ2-7
CASSLGDSPNYEQYF
TGTGCCAGCAGTTTAGGGGACAGCCCTAACTACGAGCAGTACTTC
>medium-sized|TRBV5-4|TRBD1|TRBJ1-1
CASSYFDRDNTEAFF
TGTGCCAGCAGCTATTTTGACAGGGACAACACTGAAGCTTTCTTT
>.|TRBV6-5|.|TRBJ1-2
CASKLRTDYGYTF
TGTGCCAGCAAGCTTAGGACAGACTATGGCTACACCTTC
>.|TRBV7-3|TRBD1|TRBJ1-3
CASSPGQNSGNTIYF
TGTGCCAGCAGCCCGGGACAGAACTCTGGAAACACCATATATTTT
>.|TRBV6-5|.|TRBJ2-7
CASSYSLRGGYEQYF
TGTGCCAGCAGTTACAGCCTGCGGGGAGGATACGAGCAGTACTTC
>once|TRBV27|.|TRBJ2-7
CASSPGPFSYEQYF
TGTGCCAGCAGCCCAGGTCCGTTTTCCTACGAGCAGTACTTC
>.|TRBV2|.|TRBJ2-3
CASSEAPGTQYF
TGTGCCAGCAGTGAAGCACCGGGTACGCAGTATTTT
>few|TRBV6-5|.|TRBJ2-3
CASSYRGRSDTQYF
TGTGCCAGCAGTTACAGGGGAAGATCAGATACGCAGTATTTT
>.|TRBV9|.|TRBJ2-7
CASSPGDFPREQYF
TGTGCCAGCAGCCCGGGAGATTTTCCCAGGGAGCAGTACTTC
>.|TRBV6-6|.|TRBJ1-1
CASSYQEKTEAFF
TGTGCCAGCAGTTACCAAGAGAAGACTGAAGCTTTCTTT
>.|TRBV5-1|TRBD2|TRBJ2-1
CASSQGTSGGNEQFF
TGCGCCAGCAGCCAGGGGACTAGCGGGGGGAATGAGCAGTTCTTC
>.|TRBV7-8|TRBD1|TRBJ1-5
CASSLVGRGQSNSNQPQHF
TGTGCCAGCAGCTTAGTCGGCAGGGGGCAATCAAATAGCAATCAGCCCCAGCATTTT
>.|TRBV7-6|.|TRBJ2-3
CASSPNLVADTQYF
TGTGCCAGCAGCCCCAATCTAGTCGCAGATACGCAGTATTTT
>few|TRBV9|.|TRBJ2-5
CASSVGTTTPGETQYF
TGTGCCAGCAGCGTAGGGACTACCACTCCAGGGGAGACCCAGTACTTC
>few|TRBV6-6|.|TRBJ2-1
CASSYEDWRYNEQFF
TGTGCCAGCAGTTACGAGGACTGGAGATACAATGAGCAGTTCTTC
>.|TRBV15|TRBD1|TRBJ2-4
CATSYSTGFDKNIQYF
TGTGCCACCAGCTACTCGACAGGGTTTGACAAAAACATTCAGTACTTC
>.|TRBV27|TRBD1|TRBJ2-2
CASSKVRGIGTGELFF
TGTGCCAGCAGTAAAGTCAGGGGGATAGGGACCGGGGAGCTGTTTTTT
>.|TRBV30|.|TRBJ1-5
CAWSVPPREPQHF
TGTGCCTGGAGTGTCCCACCAAGGGAGCCCCAGCATTTT